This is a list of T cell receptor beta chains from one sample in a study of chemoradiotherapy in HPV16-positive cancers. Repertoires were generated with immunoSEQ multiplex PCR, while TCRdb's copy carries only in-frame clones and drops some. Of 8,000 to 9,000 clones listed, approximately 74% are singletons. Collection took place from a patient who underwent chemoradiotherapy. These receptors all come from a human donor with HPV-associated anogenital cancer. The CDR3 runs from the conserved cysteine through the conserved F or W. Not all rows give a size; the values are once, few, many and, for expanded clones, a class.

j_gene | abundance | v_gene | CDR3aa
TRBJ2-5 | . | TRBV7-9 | CASSLSTGGPETQYF
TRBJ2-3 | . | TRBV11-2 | CASSSQGVPADTQYF
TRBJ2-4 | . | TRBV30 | CAWSVQGGTKNIQYF
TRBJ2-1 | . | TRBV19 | CASSDTGDNEQFF
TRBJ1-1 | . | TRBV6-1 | CAIRGPEAFF
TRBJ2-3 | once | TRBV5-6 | CASGQPSFTDTQYF
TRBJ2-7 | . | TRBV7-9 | CASSAGGFSYEQYF
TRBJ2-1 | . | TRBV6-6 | CASSYLQGNEQFF
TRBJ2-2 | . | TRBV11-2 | CASSSILGTSGNTGELFF
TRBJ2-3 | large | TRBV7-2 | CASSLRDTQYF
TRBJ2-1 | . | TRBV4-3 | CASSQDLGTLRSEQFF
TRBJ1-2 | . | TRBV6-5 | CASSYYGGTGHGYTF
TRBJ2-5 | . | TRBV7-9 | CATTSSGRATETQYF
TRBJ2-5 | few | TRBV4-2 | CASSQGTGGGSETQYF
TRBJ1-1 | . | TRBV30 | CAWRTDRDTEAFF
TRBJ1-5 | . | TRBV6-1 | CASKIDSNQPQHF
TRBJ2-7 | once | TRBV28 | CASSRMGEQYF
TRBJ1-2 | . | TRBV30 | CAWSTKSLQGDYNYGYTF
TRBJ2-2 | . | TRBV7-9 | CASRGLVTGELFF
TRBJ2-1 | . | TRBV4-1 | CASSRTSGRGDEQFF
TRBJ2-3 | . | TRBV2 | CASSEGQLSGDTQYF
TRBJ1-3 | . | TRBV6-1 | CASSVISHSGNTIYF
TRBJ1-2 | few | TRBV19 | CASSIDGYYGYTF
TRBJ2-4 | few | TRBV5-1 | CASSLAAGVWGDIQYF
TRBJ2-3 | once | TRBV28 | CASSLGGGAKDTQYF
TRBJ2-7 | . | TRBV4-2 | CASSQEGSGSSYEQYF
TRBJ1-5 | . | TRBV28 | CASSLPGGQPQHF
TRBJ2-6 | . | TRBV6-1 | CASSEVGQESSGANVLTF
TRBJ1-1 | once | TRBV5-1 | CASSMGGADTEAFF
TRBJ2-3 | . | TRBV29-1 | CSVPGLSTDTQYF
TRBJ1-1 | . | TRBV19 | CASTERAGNTEAFF
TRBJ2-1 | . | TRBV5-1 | CASSLAGSGRFYNEQFF
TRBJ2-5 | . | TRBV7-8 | CASSLVAGEVGETQYF
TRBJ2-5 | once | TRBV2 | CARGTSGSLKETQYF
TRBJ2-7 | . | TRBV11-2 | CASSLLHGEQYF
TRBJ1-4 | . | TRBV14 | CASSYIWDRPNEKLFF
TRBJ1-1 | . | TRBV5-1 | CASSFGGRLTEAFF
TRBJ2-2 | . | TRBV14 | CASSQDRYTGELFF
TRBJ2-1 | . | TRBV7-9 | CASSLVAGNNEQFF
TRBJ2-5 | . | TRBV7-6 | CASSPGLAALIQETQYF
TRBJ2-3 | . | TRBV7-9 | CASSLGTGGLDTQYF
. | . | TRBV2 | CASSKDGTYEQYF
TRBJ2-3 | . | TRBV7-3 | CASSLTPAGVGLDTQYF
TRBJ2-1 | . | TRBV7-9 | CASSSRTGQHAFDEQFF
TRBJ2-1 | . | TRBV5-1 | CASSSSGHEQFF
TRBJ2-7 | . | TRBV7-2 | CASSLAAGGGYEQYF
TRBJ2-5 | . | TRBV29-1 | CSVPGTSVTAHLQYF
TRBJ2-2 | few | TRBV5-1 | CASSWGRLAENTGELFF
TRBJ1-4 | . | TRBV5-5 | CASSLEGQGLPDEKLFF
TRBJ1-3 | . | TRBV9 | CASSVGGVGNTIYF
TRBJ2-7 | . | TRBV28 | CASSSTGGLHEQYF